Presented here are 23 T cell receptor beta chains from one specimen sequenced in a study of blood T cell repertoires in COVID-19. Generated by immunoSEQ multiplex PCR, the TCRdb table keeps only in-frame clones and is missing some. The sample has approximately 70,000 clones, about four fifths seen once; the top ten hold approximately 6.8%. Sequenced sample: peripheral blood. These receptors all stem from a woman aged 60-75 years with acute or convalescent COVID-19.

The genes are TRBV7-9 and TRBJ1-1; D may be TRBD1 (5 bases). This CDR3 has 12 residues. Germline V lookup: CDR1 SEHNR, CDR2 FQNEAQ (reference sequence). Trimming took 1 base from V and 7 from J, leaving 7 bases between them. CDR3 coding DNA: TGTGCCAGCAGCTTAGAGGGGATTGAAGCTTTCTTT. Protein: CASSLEGIEAFF.

V gene TRBV11-2 combines with J gene TRBJ2-7, with D perhaps TRBD1 (6 bases). The V end was cut by 6 bases, the J end by 2 bases, with 8 bases between. Germline CDR1 is SGHAT and CDR2 is FQNNGV. This CDR3 comprises 12 residues. The CDR3 reads CASRQGTYEQYF. The DNA of the CDR3 is TGTGCCAGCAGACAGGGTACCTACGAGCAGTACTTC.

The chain combines TRBV2 with TRBJ1-1; perhaps TRBD1 as D (6 bases). The CDR3 is made up of 13 amino acids. CDR1 is SNHLY, CDR2 FYNNEI, per germline. With 11 bases removed from V and 1 base from J, the gap between germline ends came to 14 bases. This CDR3 is CAGTLQGNTEAFF. Written as DNA, the CDR3 is TGTGCCGGGACCCTACAGGGGAACACTGAAGCTTTCTTT.

This chain links TRBV7-9 with TRBJ2-1; 7 nucleotides match TRBD1. Germline values: CDR1 SEHNR, CDR2 FQNEAQ (reference sequence). With V trimmed by 0 bases and J by 15 bases, 5 bases remained unmatched. The CDR3 is 12 residues long. Here the CDR3 DNA reads TGTGCCAGCAGCTTAGCTGACAGGGTTAGGTTCTTC. This sequence encodes CASSLADRVRFF.

This chain uses TRBV28 with TRBJ1-2, with TRBD1 matching 7 bases. Germline V gene lookup returns CDR1 MDHEN and CDR2 SYDVKM. The CDR3 has 14 amino acids. V lost 8 bases, J lost 5 bases, and 11 bases stayed unmatched. The CDR3: CASGSGQSQYGYTF. The CDR3 region has the DNA TGTGCCAGCGGCTCGGGACAGTCCCAATATGGCTACACCTTC.

The V gene is TRBV7-9, the J gene TRBJ2-7, with TRBD1 matching 8 bases. The CDR3 covers 14 residues. V lost 4 bases, J lost 2 bases, and 4 bases stayed unmatched. The germline gives CDR1 SEHNR, CDR2 FQNEAQ (reference sequence). CDR3 DNA: TGTGCCAGCAGCTCAGGGGGCAGGGCCTACGAGCAGTACTTC. It codes for CASSSGGRAYEQYF.

A few counts support this clone. This chain connects TRBV19 to TRBJ1-5, with 7 bases aligning to TRBD1. Per germline, CDR1 LNHDA and CDR2 SQIVND (reference sequence). V lost 3 bases and J lost 2; bases outside the gene matches: 13. The CDR3 has 18 amino acids. The CDR3 sequence: CASSIRGTALQGNQPQHF. CDR3 bases: TGTGCCAGTAGTATCCGAGGGACAGCTCTCCAGGGCAATCAGCCCCAGCATTTT.

V and J are TRBV6-2 or TRBV6-3 and TRBJ2-2; D perhaps matches TRBD2 (6 bases). Trimming took off 7 bases at V and 3 bases at J, with 18 bases between the two ends. Germline loops: CDR1 MNHEY, CDR2 SVGEGT. CDR3 length: 16 amino acids. The CDR3 nucleotides are TGTGCCAGCACCCCTCGGGGGTCCCTGTACACCGGGGAGCTGTTTTTT. Translating gives CASTPRGSLYTGELFF.

This rearrangement joins TRBV2 to TRBJ2-7; TRBD1 matches at 11 bases. Germline values: CDR1 SNHLY, CDR2 FYNNEI. The V gene end was trimmed by 6 bases and the J gene end by 4 bases; junction bases not matched to a gene: 5. This CDR3 spans 14 amino acids. In nucleotides, the CDR3 is TGTGCCAGCAGCACCGGGACAGGGGGTTACGAGCAGTACTTC. This sequence encodes CASSTGTGGYEQYF.

The chain employs TRBV6-5 and TRBJ2-5; TRBD2 matches at 9 bases. The trim removed 4 bases at V and 5 bases at J, leaving 8 bases unmatched. The CDR3 is 15 amino acids. Germline V lookup: CDR1 MNHEY, CDR2 SVGAGI. The DNA for the CDR3 is TGTGCCAGCAGTTCTTCAGCGGGGGGAATGGAGACCCAGTACTTC. This codes for CASSSSAGGMETQYF.

This sequence joins TRBV5-1 and TRBJ2-7; perhaps TRBD1 as D (6 bases). The CDR3 loop spans 13 amino acids. V lost 4 bases and J lost 5, with 13 bases in between. Germline V CDR1 and CDR2: SGHRS, YFSETQ. CDR3 in DNA: TGCGCCAGCAGCCCAGGGGTCAACAACGAGCAGTACTTC. Translating gives CASSPGVNNEQYF. The full variable domain, in which reference TRBV5-1 and TRBJ2-7 provide the parts outside the CDR3, is KAGVTQTPRYLIKTRGQQVTLSCSPISGHRSVSWYQQTPGQGLQFLFEYFSETQRNKGNFPGRFSGRQFSNSRSEMNVSTLELGDSALYLCASSPGVNNEQYFGPGTRLTVT.

The CDR3 nucleotides are TGTGCCAGCAGCGTATCGGGACAGGGGGGAGAAGAGACCCAGTACTTC. Encoded protein: CASSVSGQGGEETQYF. V usage is TRBV9 and J usage is TRBJ2-5; TRBD1 agrees at 11 bases. The CDR3 sequence is 16 residues long. Trimming at V came to 1 base and at J to 3 bases, leaving 5 bases not matched to a gene. Germline assignment: CDR1 SGDLS and CDR2 YYNGEE. Filled out from reference TRBV9 and TRBJ2-5, the complete variable domain reads DSGVTQTPKHLITATGQRVTLRCSPRSGDLSVYWYQQSLDQGLQFLIQYYNGEERAKGNILERFSAQQFPDLHSELNLSSLELGDSALYFCASSVSGQGGEETQYFGPGTRLLVL.

The V call is TRBV9, the J call TRBJ2-1; 12 bases fit TRBD2. CDR1 is SGDLS and CDR2 is YYNGEE in the germline V gene. Germline trimming cut 2 bases from V and 6 bases from J; bases unmatched to any gene: 6. CDR3 length: 16 residues. The CDR3 coding sequence is TGTGCCAGCAGCGTTCAGACTAGCGGGGGTTCCAATGAGCAGTTCTTC. As protein: CASSVQTSGGSNEQFF.

The chain links TRBV6-5 to TRBJ2-7, with D maybe TRBD1 (6 bases). Germline V gene sequence: CDR1 MNHEY, CDR2 SVGAGI. The V and J ends lost 7 bases and 1 base respectively, with 11 bases between them. CDR3 length: 13 amino acids. The CDR3 nucleotides are TGTGCCAGCACAACAGGGTCGTCCTACGAGCAGTACTTC. It encodes CASTTGSSYEQYF.

The CDR3 sequence: CASSRQLYNSPLHF. The CDR3 coding sequence is TGTGCCAGCAGCAGACAGCTTTATAATTCACCCCTCCACTTT. The V call is TRBV21-1, the J call TRBJ1-6; the table assigns TRBD1, which was not confirmed against the DNA. TRBV21-1 is a documented pseudogene. This CDR3 has 14 residues.

This chain uses TRBV9 with TRBJ1-4; weak D call: TRBD1 (6 bases). The CDR3 sequence is 17 residues long. Germline V gene data show CDR1 as SGDLS and CDR2 as YYNGEE. V was trimmed by 4 bases and J by 0 bases, leaving 16 bases between them. CDR3 in amino acids: CASSRVGGRATNEKLFF. In DNA, the CDR3 is TGTGCCAGCAGCCGGGTAGGGGGTAGGGCAACTAATGAAAAACTGTTTTTT.

J is TRBJ1-4 and V is TRBV4-1; TRBD1 matches at 8 bases. Unmatched junction bases numbered 4, after V lost 4 bases and J lost 3 bases. CDR3 length: 15 residues. Germline V gene sequence: CDR1 MGHRA, CDR2 YSYEKL. This chain's CDR3 is CASSPDRGANEKLFF. The CDR3 DNA is TGCGCCAGCAGCCCCGACAGGGGAGCTAATGAAAAACTGTTTTTT.

The V gene is TRBV27, the J gene TRBJ2-5, with 7 bases matching TRBD1. Germline V gene lookup returns CDR1 MNHEY and CDR2 SMNVEV (reference sequence). V gave up 5 bases and J gave up 5 bases; unmatched junction bases: 5. CDR3 size: 13 residues. The CDR3 DNA is TGTGCCAGCAGTCTAGGGGGCTACGAGACCCAGTACTTC. Residues: CASSLGGYETQYF.

The V call is TRBV28, the J call TRBJ2-7; D perhaps matches TRBD1 (6 bases). Trimming shortened V by 5 bases and J by 6 bases, and 11 bases separated the two germline ends. Germline V lookup: CDR1 MDHEN, CDR2 SYDVKM. This CDR3 region has 12 residues. DNA for the CDR3: TGTGCCAGCAGTCTAGGGACACGCGAGCAGTACTTC. This gives the protein CASSLGTREQYF.

A remark on this clone: At one end, the junction sequence differs from germline, possibly due to a read error. The rearrangement links TRBV15 to TRBJ1-2; D uncertain. This CDR3 has 12 residues. Germline V CDR1 and CDR2: LNHNV, YYDKDF (reference sequence). CDR3 protein: CATSSNRVPKHF. The DNA of the CDR3 is TGTGCCACCAGCAGTAACCGGGTCCCCAAACACTTC.

V and J are TRBV29-1 and TRBJ2-1; the D gene is possibly TRBD2 (5 bases). Trimming cost V 2 bases and J 0 bases, with 11 bases left between them. The germline CDR1 and CDR2 sequences are SQVTM and ANQGSEA. The length of the CDR3 is 15 residues. The CDR3 is CSVELEGSSYNEQFF. CDR3 nucleotides: TGCAGCGTTGAACTCGAGGGCAGCTCCTACAATGAGCAGTTCTTC.

This rearrangement joins TRBV5-1 to TRBJ1-5, with TRBD1 matching 7 bases. In germline, CDR1 is SGHRS, CDR2 YFSETQ. J lost 6 bases, V lost 4 bases, and 10 bases had no gene match. The length of the CDR3 is 15 residues. DNA for the CDR3: TGCGCCAGCAGCGTAGCGGGACAGCACTCTCAGCCCCAGCATTTT. The encoded protein is CASSVAGQHSQPQHF.

The J gene is TRBJ2-2, the V gene TRBV2, with 8 positions matching TRBD1. The CDR3 is 15 amino acids. J lost 2 bases, V lost 7 bases, and 6 bases had no gene match. CDR1 is SNHLY, CDR2 FYNNEI, per germline. The CDR3 region is CASTQDRANTGELFF. The CDR3 DNA follows: TGTGCCAGCACTCAGGACAGGGCAAACACCGGGGAGCTGTTTTTT.